The sequence of this T cell receptor (beta chain) was determined in a study of T cell responses to AZD1222 COVID-19 vaccine. Repertoires were generated with immunoSEQ multiplex PCR, while TCRdb's copy carries only in-frame clones and drops some. The sample carries 150,000 to 200,000 clones, 85% to 95% recorded once. The V gene lost 0 bases and the J gene lost 4 bases, with 10 bases spanning the gap. This CDR3 is 14 amino acids long. CDR1 and CDR2 (germline): SGHRS, YFSETQ. The chain recombines TRBV5-1 with TRBJ2-5, with D maybe TRBD1 (5 bases). Sequenced material: peripheral blood, taken on day 0 of AZD1222 vaccination. The TCR was taken from an adult in good health. CDR3 protein: CASSLEGQGETQYF. As DNA, the CDR3 is TGCGCCAGCAGCTTGGAAGGGCAGGGAGAGACCCAGTACTTC.